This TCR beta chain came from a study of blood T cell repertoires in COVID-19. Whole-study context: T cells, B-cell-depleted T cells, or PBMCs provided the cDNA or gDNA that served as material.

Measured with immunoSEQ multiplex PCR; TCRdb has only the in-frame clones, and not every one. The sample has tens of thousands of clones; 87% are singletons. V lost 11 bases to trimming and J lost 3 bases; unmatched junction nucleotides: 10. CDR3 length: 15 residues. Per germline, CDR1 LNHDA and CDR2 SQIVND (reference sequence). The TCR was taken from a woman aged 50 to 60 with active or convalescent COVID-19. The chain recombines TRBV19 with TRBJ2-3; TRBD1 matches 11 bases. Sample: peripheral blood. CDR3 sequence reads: CAADLGQGETDTQYF. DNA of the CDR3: TGTGCCGCCGACCTGGGACAGGGGGAGACAGATACGCAGTATTTT.